The sequence of this TCR beta chain was determined in a study of blood T cell repertoires in COVID-19. Whole-study context: Donors in the United States, Italy and Spain gave samples during acute or convalescent COVID-19. T cells, B-cell-depleted T cells, or PBMCs provided the cDNA or gDNA that served as material.

Across 24 US areas, participants ranged in age from about 18 to 90 years. Germline V gives CDR1 SGHRS, CDR2 YFSETQ. The CDR3 sequence is 16 residues long. The V end lost 1 base, the J end lost 2 bases, and 13 bases lay between the germline ends. TCRdb's table, derived via immunoSEQ multiplex PCR, lists solely in-frame clones and lacks some. The sample contains around 250,000 clones, more than 65% of which appear only once. This receptor was obtained from a man aged 50 to 59 who had recovered from COVID-19. The chain has TRBV5-1 and TRBJ2-1; TRBD2 might be the D (6 bases). The specimen was PBMCs or T cells enriched from blood (not recorded which). The CDR3 sequence is CASSLRRDATYNEQFF. In DNA, the CDR3 is TGCGCCAGCAGCTTGAGGCGGGACGCCACCTACAATGAGCAGTTCTTC.